The 32 T cell receptor beta chains given below trace back to one sample, sequenced in a study of blood T cell repertoires in COVID-19 (dated by TCRdb to about 2020). The receptor library was made with the immunoSEQ multiplex PCR assay. Held by TCRdb, this immuneACCESS table contains in-frame sequences only and omits some clones. Under half of the omission traces to an unresolved V gene where checked; the cause of the rest is unknown. For this sample the table gives around 330,000 clones, of which around 86% were detected only once. The top ten constitute about 5.2% of the sample. The sequenced sample was PBMCs or T cells enriched from blood (not recorded which). These receptors were taken from a man between 60 and 75 years old who had recovered from COVID-19.

The chain uses TRBV5-1 and TRBJ2-1; TRBD2 matches at 8 bases. Trimming at V came to 2 bases and at J to 5 bases, leaving 6 bases not matched to a gene. This CDR3 region has 15 residues. Germline V gene lookup returns CDR1 SGHRS and CDR2 YFSETQ. The CDR3, as DNA: TGCGCCAGCAGCTTTACCAGCGGGAGTGACAATGAGCAGTTCTTC. Its translation: CASSFTSGSDNEQFF. Supplemented by reference TRBV5-1 and TRBJ2-1, the full variable domain reads KAGVTQTPRYLIKTRGQQVTLSCSPISGHRSVSWYQQTPGQGLQFLFEYFSETQRNKGNFPGRFSGRQFSNSRSEMNVSTLELGDSALYLCASSFTSGSDNEQFFGPGTRLTVL.

V and J are TRBV12-3 or TRBV12-4 and TRBJ1-1; D is unresolved. The V end was cut by 6 bases, the J end by 1 base, with 9 bases between. The CDR3 covers 13 residues. CDR3 DNA: TGTGCCAGCAGCATGGAGACGAACACTGAAGCTTTCTTT. It translates to CASSMETNTEAFF.

The chain couples TRBV4-1 to TRBJ2-3; 7 bases map to TRBD2. J gave up 0 bases and V 6 bases, and 24 bases lay outside the gene matches. The CDR3 sequence is 21 residues long. Germline CDR1 reads MGHRA; CDR2 reads YSYEKL. The CDR3 nucleotides read TGCGCCAGCAGAACCCTCCCCGCCAATAGCGGGTGGGGATCTAGCACAGATACGCAGTATTTT. Amino acids: CASRTLPANSGWGSSTDTQYF.

The rearrangement joins TRBV14 to TRBJ2-1; 9 bases match TRBD2. From germline, CDR1 is SGHDN and CDR2 FVKESK. The CDR3 is made up of 15 amino acids. The trim removed 5 bases at V and 5 bases at J, leaving 7 bases unmatched. CDR3 in DNA: TGTGCCAGCAGCTTTTTGACTAGCGGCAACAATGAGCAGTTCTTC. Its protein product is CASSFLTSGNNEQFF.

The rearrangement joins TRBV7-3 to TRBJ2-7; the D is unclear. Trimming took off 2 bases at V and 3 bases at J, with 14 bases between the two ends. Germline assignment: CDR1 SGHTA and CDR2 FQGTGA. The CDR3 loop spans 15 amino acids. The CDR3 sequence is CASSLQPTEIYEQYF. The CDR3 region has the DNA TGTGCCAGCAGCTTACAACCAACCGAGATCTACGAGCAGTACTTC. The full variable domain, its missing parts supplied by reference TRBV7-3 and TRBJ2-7, is GAGVSQTPSNKVTEKGKYVELRCDPISGHTALYWYRQSLGQGPEFLIYFQGTGAADDSGLPNDRFFAVRPEGSVSTLKIQRTERGDSAVYLCASSLQPTEIYEQYFGPGTRLTVT.

V and J are TRBV7-8 and TRBJ2-5; TRBD1 agrees at 10 bases. CDR3 length: 16 residues. The ends lost 4 bases at V and 4 bases at J; junction bases unmatched: 9. Germline CDR1 is SGHVS and CDR2 is FQNEAQ. In DNA form, the CDR3 reads TGTGCCAGCAGCTCCCCCGGGACAGGGGAACGAGAGACCCAGTACTTC. Translating gives CASSSPGTGERETQYF. The full variable domain, in which reference TRBV7-8 and TRBJ2-5 provide the parts outside the CDR3, is GAGVSQSPRYKVAKRGQDVALRCDPISGHVSLFWYQQALGQGPEFLTYFQNEAQLDKSGLPSDRFFAERPEGSVSTLKIQRTQQEDSAVYLCASSSPGTGERETQYFGPGTRLLVL.

The rearrangement links TRBV27 to TRBJ1-6; 9 bases are a match to TRBD1. The J segment lost 8 bases and the V segment lost 5 bases, leaving 4 bases of the junction unmatched. Germline values: CDR1 MNHEY, CDR2 SMNVEV (reference sequence). This CDR3 has 14 amino acids. CDR3 sequence reads: CASSIRTGDSPLHF. DNA for the CDR3: TGTGCCAGCAGTATCCGGACAGGGGATTCACCCCTCCACTTT.

This clone has only one observation. The V gene is TRBV28, the J gene TRBJ1-4; D perhaps matches TRBD1 (6 bases). The length of the CDR3 is 18 residues. Trimming took 5 bases from V and 0 from J, leaving 19 bases between them. Germline V CDR1 and CDR2: MDHEN, SYDVKM. CDR3 nucleotides: TGTGCCAGCAGTCTCTCTTATGGACAGACTGCAACTAATGAAAAACTGTTTTTT. Translated, it gives CASSLSYGQTATNEKLFF. The full variable domain, completed using reference TRBV28 and TRBJ1-4, is DVKVTQSSRYLVKRTGEKVFLECVQDMDHENMFWYRQDPGLGLRLIYFSYDVKMKEKGDIPEGYSVSREKKERFSLILESASTNQTSMYLCASSLSYGQTATNEKLFFGSGTQLSVL.

The V and J genes are TRBV18 and TRBJ2-7, with D possibly TRBD1 on 6 matching bases. The CDR3 runs 16 residues. Germline V lookup: CDR1 KGHSH, CDR2 LQKENI. Deletions cut 0 bases from V and 4 bases from J, with 16 bases between. The CDR3 sequence is CASSPPGQGPGYEQYF. CDR3 bases: TGTGCCAGCTCACCACCTGGTCAGGGGCCCGGTTACGAGCAGTACTTC. Full variable domain (missing parts from reference TRBV18 and TRBJ2-7): NAGVMQNPRHLVRRRGQEARLRCSPMKGHSHVYWYRQLPEEGLKFMVYLQKENIIDESGMPKERFSAEFPKEGPSILRIQQVVRGDSAAYFCASSPPGQGPGYEQYFGPGTRLTVT.

The chain's CDR3 is CASSLSSGNYEQYF. CDR3 coding DNA: TGTGCCAGCAGCTTAAGTTCAGGCAACTACGAGCAGTACTTC. This chain links TRBV11-3 with TRBJ2-7, with D uncertain. CDR1 and CDR2 from the germline V gene are SGHNT and YENEEA. With 2 bases removed from V and 3 bases from J, the gap between germline ends came to 11 bases. The CDR3 runs to 14 residues.

This clone appeared a single time. This rearrangement joins TRBV7-2 to TRBJ2-5; 7 bases match TRBD1. V lost 2 bases and J lost 2; bases outside the gene matches: 5. This CDR3 has 15 residues. Germline V gene lookup returns CDR1 SGHTA and CDR2 FQGNSA. CDR3 loop: CASSLPDRNQETQYF. The CDR3 DNA follows: TGTGCCAGCAGCTTACCGGACAGGAATCAAGAGACCCAGTACTTC.

The chain carries TRBV3-1 (or the pseudogene TRBV3-2) and TRBJ1-5; 10 positions agree with TRBD1. The junction had 17 bases not matched to a gene; V was cut back by 4 bases and J by 2 bases. There are 20 residues in the CDR3. Germline values: CDR1 LGHDT, CDR2 YNNKEL (reference sequence). The CDR3 DNA reads TGTGCCAGCAGCCCCGAGAGGGGTTCAGGGGGACAGGGGCGCAATCAGCCCCAGCATTTT. Translating gives CASSPERGSGGQGRNQPQHF.

This clone showed up just once. The chain employs TRBV7-2 and TRBJ1-2; 8 nucleotides match TRBD1. The CDR3 length is 15 residues. The germline V gene encodes CDR1 SGHTA and CDR2 FQGNSA. The V and J ends lost 4 bases and 0 bases, in that order; junction bases with no gene match: 4. The DNA for the CDR3 is TGTGCCAGCAGCTCGGGACAGGCCTCTAACTATGGCTACACCTTC. Encoded protein: CASSSGQASNYGYTF.

The chain employs TRBV2 and TRBJ1-5; D is ambiguous. This CDR3 is 14 amino acids long. The V end lost 5 bases, the J end lost 4 bases, and 12 bases lay between the germline ends. Germline CDR1 SNHLY, CDR2 FYNNEI. CDR3 sequence: CASSREGANQPQHF. In DNA, the CDR3 is TGTGCCAGCAGTAGAGAGGGCGCTAATCAGCCCCAGCATTTT.

The chain combines TRBV9 with TRBJ2-2; perhaps TRBD1 as D (6 bases). V was shortened by 0 bases and J by 1 base, with 13 bases between the two germline ends. This CDR3 has 17 residues. The V gene's germline CDR1 is SGDLS and CDR2 YYNGEE. The CDR3 nucleotides are TGTGCCAGCAGCGTAGCGTCCGGGACACTGAACACCGGGGAGCTGTTTTTT. The encoded protein is CASSVASGTLNTGELFF.

The J gene is TRBJ2-7, the V gene TRBV7-9; the D gene is possibly TRBD2 (5 bases). The germline V and J ends were trimmed by 1 base and 5 bases, with 12 bases remaining between them. The CDR3 runs 14 residues. Looked up from germline, CDR1 is SEHNR and CDR2 is FQNEAQ (reference sequence). The CDR3, as DNA: TGTGCCAGCAGCTTAGAGATAGGGAGACACGAGCAGTACTTC. Its protein is CASSLEIGRHEQYF.

The rearrangement links TRBV6-6 to TRBJ1-3, with TRBD1 as a possible D gene (6 bases). The CDR3 totals 16 residues. Germline V gene lookup returns CDR1 MNHNY and CDR2 SVGAGI (reference sequence). V dropped 5 bases and J dropped 4 bases, with 18 bases sitting between them. The CDR3 DNA reads as TGTGCCAGCAGTCGACCGTCCAGGGGCCGAGGAAACACCATATATTTT. This encodes CASSRPSRGRGNTIYF.

The chain joins TRBV25-1 to TRBJ2-1; TRBD1 aligns across 7 bases. Trimming removed 2 bases from V and 5 bases from J; junction bases left unmatched: 3. CDR1 and CDR2 from the germline V gene are MGHDK and SYGVNS. This CDR3 contains 14 residues. The CDR3 DNA sequence: TGTGCCAGCAGTGAACAGGGACAGAACAATGAGCAGTTCTTC. Its translation: CASSEQGQNNEQFF.

CDR3 region: CASSQSQRRRTDTQYF. Here the CDR3 DNA reads TGCGCCAGCAGTCAATCCCAGCGGAGACGCACAGATACGCAGTATTTT. The chain links TRBV23-1 to TRBJ2-3; the D gene is possibly TRBD2 (5 bases). TRBV23-1 is placed among ORFs of uncertain function. The CDR3 is 16 residues long. Trimming took off 0 bases at V and 1 base at J, with 11 bases between the two ends.

The chain carries TRBV5-1 and TRBJ2-7; possibly TRBD1 for D (5 bases). The V gene's germline CDR1 is SGHRS and CDR2 YFSETQ. Trimming pared 4 bases from V and 2 bases from J, leaving 13 bases between. The CDR3 consists of 14 residues. The chain's CDR3 is CASSHQKGPYEQYF. The CDR3 DNA reads TGCGCCAGCAGCCACCAAAAGGGGCCCTACGAGCAGTACTTC.

The chain uses TRBV11-1 and TRBJ2-7; possible D gene TRBD2, 6 bases. The CDR3 loop spans 13 amino acids. CDR1 SGHAT and CDR2 FQDESV come from the germline V gene (reference sequence). Trimming pared 10 bases from V and 0 bases from J, leaving 13 bases between. CDR3 bases: TGTGCCACTCGGGAGACTAACTCCTACGAGCAGTACTTC. Translation gives CATRETNSYEQYF.

This clone was seen only a few times. The chain employs TRBV7-3 and TRBJ1-2; 7 bases map to TRBD1. Per germline, CDR1 SGHTA and CDR2 FQGTGA. This CDR3 comprises 14 residues. Trimming cost V 5 bases and J 2 bases; bases outside gene matches: 5. This CDR3 is CASSPGGRNYGYTF. CDR3 nucleotides: TGTGCCAGCAGCCCAGGGGGGCGCAACTATGGCTACACCTTC.

The V call is TRBV18, the J call TRBJ2-7, with a weak D call TRBD2 (5 bases). The germline CDR1 and CDR2 sequences are KGHSH and LQKENI. Deletions cut 0 bases from V and 5 bases from J, with 11 bases between. This CDR3 comprises 14 residues. CDR3 loop: CASSPPQGGHEQYF. Here the CDR3 DNA reads TGTGCCAGCTCACCACCGCAAGGAGGCCACGAGCAGTACTTC.

The chain carries TRBV3-1 (or the pseudogene TRBV3-2) and TRBJ2-1; D call uncertain. CDR3 length equals 12 residues. Germline V gene lookup returns CDR1 LGHDT and CDR2 YNNKEL (reference sequence). Trimming took 0 bases from V and 10 from J, leaving 7 bases between them. The CDR3 protein is CASSQDSVEQFF. As DNA, the CDR3 is TGTGCCAGCAGCCAAGACTCCGTCGAGCAGTTCTTC.

This clone has only one observation. The chain combines TRBV29-1 with TRBJ2-7; a weak D match, TRBD2 (5 bases). V lost 5 bases to trimming and J lost 3 bases, with 14 bases between them. CDR1 SQVTM and CDR2 ANQGSEA come from the germline V gene. This CDR3 has 13 amino acids. The CDR3 bases are TGCAGCGTTCGGGTCACCGCGGGCTACGAGCAGTACTTC. This gives the protein CSVRVTAGYEQYF.

The V call is TRBV15, the J call TRBJ1-1; D ambiguous. Germline assignment: CDR1 LNHNV and CDR2 YYDKDF (reference sequence). Deletions cut 1 base from V and 4 bases from J, with 7 bases between. This CDR3 is 13 amino acids long. This CDR3 is CATSRASPTEAFF. The CDR3 DNA sequence: TGTGCCACCAGCAGAGCTAGCCCCACTGAAGCTTTCTTT.

V is TRBV6-5 and J is TRBJ1-2, with 8 bases matching TRBD1. The CDR3 covers 13 residues. The ends lost 6 bases at V and 5 bases at J; junction bases unmatched: 5. CDR1 is MNHEY and CDR2 is SVGAGI in the germline V gene. DNA of the CDR3: TGTGCCAGCAGAGCGGACAGGGTTTATGGCTACACCTTC. Its translation is CASRADRVYGYTF.

The chain couples TRBV6-2 or TRBV6-3 to TRBJ2-3; the D is unclear. V was clipped by 2 bases and J by 3 bases, with 9 bases between them. CDR1 and CDR2 from the germline V gene are MNHEY and SVGEGT. This CDR3 comprises 14 residues. CDR3 coding DNA: TGTGCCAGCAGTTACACCTTTCGGACAGATACGCAGTATTTT. Translated, it gives CASSYTFRTDTQYF.

The chain employs TRBV6-6 and TRBJ1-4; TRBD1 agrees at 10 bases. The germline V gene has CDR1 MNHNY and CDR2 SVGAGI (reference sequence). The CDR3 is 15 residues long. V was pared by 2 bases and J by 5 bases, with 2 bases of the junction left unmatched. The CDR3 is CASSYGDRGNEKLFF. In DNA, the CDR3 is TGTGCCAGCAGTTACGGGGACAGGGGAAATGAAAAACTGTTTTTT.

This chain uses TRBV24-1 with TRBJ2-2; TRBD1 agrees at 8 bases. V shed 4 bases and J 0 bases; nucleotides not matched to a gene: 3. Germline values: CDR1 KGHDR, CDR2 SFDVKD. This CDR3 contains 16 residues. CDR3 region: CATSELTGANTGELFF. The CDR3 DNA sequence: TGTGCCACCAGTGAATTGACAGGGGCGAACACCGGGGAGCTGTTTTTT.

In this sample, this clone turned up once. This rearrangement joins TRBV3-1 (or the pseudogene TRBV3-2) to TRBJ1-6; 7 bases are shared with TRBD1. From germline, CDR1 is LGHDT and CDR2 YNNKEL (reference sequence). The CDR3 has 16 residues. Trimming cost V 2 bases and J 5 bases; bases outside gene matches: 6. The CDR3 DNA sequence: TGTGCCAGCAGCCAACTAGGGACAGCGAATAATTCACCCCTCCACTTT. Protein product: CASSQLGTANNSPLHF.

This clone was picked up one time. This chain connects TRBV25-1 to TRBJ1-2, with D unclear. This CDR3 is built from 15 residues. Germline assignment: CDR1 MGHDK and CDR2 SYGVNS. Trimming pared 5 bases from V and 4 bases from J, leaving 17 bases between. The CDR3 region is CASSTGWLSAYGYTF. The CDR3 nucleotides read TGTGCCAGCAGTACCGGGTGGCTCAGCGCCTATGGCTACACCTTC.